This TCR beta chain comes out of a study of cytomegalovirus exposure and HLA in healthy donors. Points from the study as a whole: With further analysis later on, most CMV-associated TCR beta chains appeared HLA-restricted. Published work reported that the classifier diagnosed cytomegalovirus status with high specificity and sensitivity. Data from an earlier analysis indicated that most TCR beta V segments were productive either about 87% or about 30% of the time. The number of N-insertions in an Asian-associated ancestry cluster was reportedly below the 666-donor mean in a later analysis.

About this clone itself: Antigen unknown.

The PCR was carried out with 60 Vbeta primers and 13 Jbeta primers. Some clones are missing from TCRdb's copy, which holds only in-frame ones; the method was immunoSEQ multiplex PCR. The repertoire consists of under 200,000 clones, with more than 65% occurring once and the leading ten covering more than 0.45%. The receptor was derived from a woman aged 50 to 60 in good health and CMV-seronegative. Sequences were obtained from PBMCs.

The CDR3 region is CASSEYWDREEANYGYTF. In DNA form, the CDR3 reads TGTGCCAGCAGTGAATACTGGGACAGGGAAGAAGCTAACTATGGCTACACCTTC. The V gene is TRBV25-1, the J gene TRBJ1-2, with TRBD1 identical over 9 bases. V dropped 0 bases and J dropped 0; count of bases not matched to a gene: 8. Germline CDR1 MGHDK, CDR2 SYGVNS. The CDR3 length is 18 residues.